A single sample gave rise to the 9 T cell receptor beta chains below, sequenced in a study of shared clonotypes between healthy human individuals. Method: immunoSEQ multiplex PCR; TCRdb's copy keeps in-frame clones and lacks some. The sample lists approximately 1.5 million clones, 95% to 99% occurring once. The sample taken for sequencing was naive CD4+ T cells sorted from blood. The subset here: CD45RA+ positively selected. The receptors were gathered from a man aged 30 to 45 in good health.

DNA for the CDR3: TGTGCCACCGGTCATGGGAGATTCCAAGAGACCCAGTACTTC. Translated: CATGHGRFQETQYF. V usage is TRBV27 and J usage is TRBJ2-5, with D possibly TRBD2 on 5 matching bases. V was clipped by 10 bases and J by 1 base, with 16 bases between them. Germline loops: CDR1 MNHEY, CDR2 SMNVEV (reference sequence). This CDR3 has 14 residues.

The sample holds a few counts of this clone. The chain joins TRBV7-8 to TRBJ2-5; D uncertain. Between the trimmed V and J ends, which lost 5 bases and 2 bases, there was a span of 6 bases. The CDR3 totals 12 residues. Germline assignment: CDR1 SGHVS and CDR2 FQNEAQ. The CDR3: CASSRDQETQYF. For the CDR3, the DNA is TGTGCCAGCAGCAGGGATCAAGAGACCCAGTACTTC.

The chain links TRBV10-3 to TRBJ2-5; D is unclear. CDR3 length equals 13 residues. Germline loops: CDR1 ENHRY, CDR2 SYGVKD. Trimming removed 0 bases from V and 5 bases from J, with 7 bases in between. The CDR3 coding sequence is TGTGCCATCAGTGAGTCCGCACTTGAGACCCAGTACTTC. Residues: CAISESALETQYF.

V is TRBV7-6 and J is TRBJ1-4, with 7 positions matching TRBD1. J gave up 4 bases and V 3 bases, and 5 bases lay outside the gene matches. Per germline, CDR1 SGHVS and CDR2 FNYEAQ. This CDR3 is built from 15 residues. This CDR3 reads CASSFTGQSNEKLFF. For the CDR3, the DNA is TGTGCCAGCAGCTTTACGGGACAGAGTAATGAAAAACTGTTTTTT. The full variable domain, in which reference TRBV7-6 and TRBJ1-4 provide the parts outside the CDR3, is GAGVSQSPRYKVTKRGQDVALRCDPISGHVSLYWYRQALGQGPEFLTYFNYEAQQDKSGLPNDRFSAERPEGSISTLTIQRTEQRDSAMYRCASSFTGQSNEKLFFGSGTQLSVL.

The chain links TRBV28 to TRBJ1-2; possibly TRBD1 for D (6 bases). V dropped 2 bases and J dropped 0 bases, with 16 bases sitting between them. The germline CDR1 and CDR2 sequences are MDHEN and SYDVKM. The CDR3 is 17 residues long. CDR3 protein: CASSLRTAQGTNYGYTF. The DNA for the CDR3 is TGTGCCAGCAGTTTACGGACAGCACAAGGAACTAACTATGGCTACACCTTC.

V usage is TRBV2 and J usage is TRBJ1-1; no firm D call. Germline CDR1 is SNHLY and CDR2 is FYNNEI. This CDR3 spans 12 amino acids. V was cut by 6 bases and J by 7 bases, with 12 bases left in between. The CDR3 reads CASRVDSLEAFF. The DNA of the CDR3 is TGTGCCAGCAGAGTTGACTCTCTTGAAGCTTTCTTT.

This chain links TRBV13 with TRBJ2-7; D gene unclear. The germline CDR1 and CDR2 sequences are PRHDT and FYEKMQ (reference sequence). V lost 1 base and J lost 9, with 7 bases in between. CDR3 length: 11 residues. In nucleotides, the CDR3 is TGTGCCAGCAGCTTAGTCTTGGGGCAGTACTTC. Its protein product is CASSLVLGQYF.

This sequence joins TRBV28 and TRBJ1-2; D is possibly TRBD1 (6 bases). The length of the CDR3 is 13 residues. Germline CDR1 reads MDHEN; CDR2 reads SYDVKM. Trimming removed 6 bases from V and 4 bases from J, with 12 bases in between. CDR3: CASSQGRGYGYTF. The CDR3 DNA is TGTGCCAGCAGCCAAGGCAGGGGCTATGGCTACACCTTC.

The chain's CDR3 is CASSSTPSGANVLTF. CDR3 sequence (DNA): TGTGCCAGCAGCTCCACCCCCTCTGGGGCCAACGTCCTGACTTTC. This chain uses TRBV11-3 with TRBJ2-6; D is ambiguous. The CDR3 contains 15 residues. Trimming took off 4 bases at V and 0 bases at J, with 7 bases between the two ends. Germline assignment: CDR1 SGHNT and CDR2 YENEEA.